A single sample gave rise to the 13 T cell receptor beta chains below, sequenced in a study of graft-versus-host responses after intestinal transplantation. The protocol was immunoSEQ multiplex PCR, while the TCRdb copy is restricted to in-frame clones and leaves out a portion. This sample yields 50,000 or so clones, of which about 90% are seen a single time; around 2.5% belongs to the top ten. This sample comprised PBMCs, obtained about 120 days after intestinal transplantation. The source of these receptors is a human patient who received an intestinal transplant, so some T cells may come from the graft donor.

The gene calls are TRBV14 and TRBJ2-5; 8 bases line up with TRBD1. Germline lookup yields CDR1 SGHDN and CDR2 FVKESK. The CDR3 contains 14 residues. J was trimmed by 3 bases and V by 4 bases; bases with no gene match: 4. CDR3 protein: CASSPKQGEETQYF. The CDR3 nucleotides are TGTGCCAGCAGCCCGAAACAGGGGGAAGAGACCCAGTACTTC. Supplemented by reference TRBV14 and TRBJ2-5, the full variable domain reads EAGVTQFPSHSVIEKGQTVTLRCDPISGHDNLYWYRRVMGKEIKFLLHFVKESKQDESGMPNNRFLAERTGGTYSTLKVQPAELEDSGVYFCASSPKQGEETQYFGPGTRLLVL.

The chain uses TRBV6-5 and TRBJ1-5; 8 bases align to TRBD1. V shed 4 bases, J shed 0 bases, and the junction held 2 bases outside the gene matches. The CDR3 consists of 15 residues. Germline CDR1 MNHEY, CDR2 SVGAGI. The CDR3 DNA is TGTGCCAGCAGTTCACAGGGGGTTAGCAATCAGCCCCAGCATTTT. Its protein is CASSSQGVSNQPQHF.

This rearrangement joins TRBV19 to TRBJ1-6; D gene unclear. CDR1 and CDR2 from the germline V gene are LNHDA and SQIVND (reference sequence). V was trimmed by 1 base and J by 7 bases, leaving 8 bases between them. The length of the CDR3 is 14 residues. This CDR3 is CASSIGVENSPLHF. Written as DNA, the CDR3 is TGTGCCAGTAGTATAGGGGTGGAGAATTCACCCCTCCACTTT.

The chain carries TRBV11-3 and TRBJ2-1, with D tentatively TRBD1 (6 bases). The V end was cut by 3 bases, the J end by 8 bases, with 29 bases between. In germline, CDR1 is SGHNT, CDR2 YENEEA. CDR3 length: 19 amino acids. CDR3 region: CASSFAPGGGVGARDEQFF. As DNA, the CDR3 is TGTGCCAGCAGCTTCGCCCCAGGTGGGGGCGTGGGTGCAAGGGATGAGCAGTTCTTC.

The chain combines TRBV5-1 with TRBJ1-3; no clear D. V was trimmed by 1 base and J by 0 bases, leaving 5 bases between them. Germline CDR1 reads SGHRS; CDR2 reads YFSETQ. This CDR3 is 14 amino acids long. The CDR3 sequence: CASSLSLSGNTIYF. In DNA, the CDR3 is TGCGCCAGCAGCTTGTCCCTCTCTGGAAACACCATATATTTT.

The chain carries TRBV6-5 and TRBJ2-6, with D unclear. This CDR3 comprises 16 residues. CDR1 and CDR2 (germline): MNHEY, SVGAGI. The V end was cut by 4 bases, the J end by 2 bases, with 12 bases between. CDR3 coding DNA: TGTGCCAGCAGTTTATATGGGGAAGCTGGGGCCAACGTCCTGACTTTC. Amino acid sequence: CASSLYGEAGANVLTF.

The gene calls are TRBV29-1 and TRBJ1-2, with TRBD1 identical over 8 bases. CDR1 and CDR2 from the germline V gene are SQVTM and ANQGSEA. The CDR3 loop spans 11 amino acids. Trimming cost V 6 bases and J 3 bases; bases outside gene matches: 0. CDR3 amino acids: CSVGQDYGYTF. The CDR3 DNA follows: TGCAGCGTGGGACAGGACTATGGCTACACCTTC.

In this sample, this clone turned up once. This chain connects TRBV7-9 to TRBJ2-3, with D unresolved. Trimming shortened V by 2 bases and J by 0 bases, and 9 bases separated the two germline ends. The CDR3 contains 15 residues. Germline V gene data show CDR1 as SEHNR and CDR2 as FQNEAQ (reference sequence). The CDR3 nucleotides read TGTGCCAGCAGCTTAAACCTTTATAGCACAGATACGCAGTATTTT. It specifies CASSLNLYSTDTQYF.

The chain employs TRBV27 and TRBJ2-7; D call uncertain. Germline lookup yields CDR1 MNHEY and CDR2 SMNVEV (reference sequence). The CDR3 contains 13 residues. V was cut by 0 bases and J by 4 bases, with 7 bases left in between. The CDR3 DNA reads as TGTGCCAGCAGTTTATCGGGGTTTTACGAGCAGTACTTC. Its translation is CASSLSGFYEQYF.

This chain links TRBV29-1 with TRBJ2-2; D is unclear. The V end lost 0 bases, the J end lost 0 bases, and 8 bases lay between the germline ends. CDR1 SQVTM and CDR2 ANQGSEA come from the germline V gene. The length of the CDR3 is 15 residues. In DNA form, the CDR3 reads TGCAGCGTTGAAGAGGGAAGGGCGAACACCGGGGAGCTGTTTTTT. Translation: CSVEEGRANTGELFF.

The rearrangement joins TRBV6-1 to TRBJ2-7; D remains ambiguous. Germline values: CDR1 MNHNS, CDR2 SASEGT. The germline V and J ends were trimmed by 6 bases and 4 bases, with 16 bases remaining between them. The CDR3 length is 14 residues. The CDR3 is CASSATIIQYEQYF. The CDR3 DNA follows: TGTGCCAGCAGCGCAACAATAATACAGTACGAGCAGTACTTC.

The CDR3 DNA follows: TGTGCCAGCACCCCGGACCCGGTGATCAATAATTCACCCCTCCACTTT. It yields the protein CASTPDPVINNSPLHF. The chain joins TRBV28 to TRBJ1-6; D is uncertain. CDR1 and CDR2 from the germline V gene are MDHEN and SYDVKM. V gave up 7 bases and J gave up 5 bases, with 18 bases separating them. The CDR3 is 16 amino acids.

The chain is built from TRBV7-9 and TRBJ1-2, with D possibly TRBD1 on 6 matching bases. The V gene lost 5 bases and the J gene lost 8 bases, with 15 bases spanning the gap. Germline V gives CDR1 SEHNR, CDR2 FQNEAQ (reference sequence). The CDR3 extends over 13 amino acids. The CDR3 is CASSLRQAQGYTF. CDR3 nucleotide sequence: TGTGCCAGCAGCCTTCGACAGGCTCAAGGCTACACCTTC. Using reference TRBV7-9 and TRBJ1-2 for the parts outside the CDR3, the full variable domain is DTGVSQNPRHKITKRGQNVTFRCDPISEHNRLYWYRQTLGQGPEFLTYFQNEAQLEKSRLLSDRFSAERPKGSFSTLEIQRTEQGDSAMYLCASSLRQAQGYTFGSGTRLTVV.